One sample yielded the 27 T cell receptor beta chains listed below, sequenced in a study of cytomegalovirus exposure and HLA in healthy donors. Both 60 Vbeta primers and 13 Jbeta primers went into the PCR. The table came from immunoSEQ multiplex PCR; TCRdb's copy has only in-frame clones and leaves some out. This sample carries 140,000 to 150,000 clones, around 79% of them seen once, and the ten largest clones take around 3.7%. The material sequenced was PBMCs. These receptors all come from a male donor in good health and CMV-seronegative.

Remarks on this clone: The junction departs from germline at one end; a sequencing error may be responsible. The rearrangement links TRBV19 to TRBJ2-6; 7 bases match TRBD2. Germline-derived CDR1 and CDR2 are LNHDA and SQIVND (reference sequence). This CDR3 contains 17 residues. CDR3 sequence: CASSMRAGTSGANGLTF. CDR3 bases: TGTGCCAGTAGTATGCGAGCGGGGACCTCTGGGGCCAACGGCCTGACTTTC. The full variable domain, with the rest looked up from reference TRBV19 and TRBJ2-6, is DGGITQSPKYLFRKEGQNVTLSCEQNLNHDAMYWYRQDPGQGLRLIYYSQIVNDFQKGDIAEGYSVSREKKESFPLTVTSAQKNPTAFYLCASSMRAGTSGANGLTFGAGSRLTVL.

The chain has TRBV6-1 and TRBJ1-5; D may be TRBD1 (5 bases). The CDR3 runs to 17 residues. Germline V CDR1 and CDR2: MNHNS, SASEGT. Trimming removed 0 bases at V and 4 bases at J, with 16 bases between. The CDR3 loop reads CASSEAGGKGRNQPQHF. CDR3 bases: TGTGCCAGCAGTGAAGCGGGGGGGAAGGGGAGGAATCAGCCCCAGCATTTT.

This rearrangement joins TRBV5-5 to TRBJ1-2; D not certain. The V gene's germline CDR1 is SGHKS and CDR2 YYEKEE (reference sequence). The V end lost 10 bases, the J end lost 6 bases, and 25 bases lay between the germline ends. This CDR3 region has 15 residues. In DNA, the CDR3 is TGTGCCCCGGTGGAAGGAGTCATTACTTCAGATGGCTACACCTTC. It encodes CAPVEGVITSDGYTF.

This clone was counted between two and nine times. The chain combines TRBV7-8 with TRBJ2-6; D gene unclear. This CDR3 spans 14 amino acids. In germline, CDR1 is SGHVS, CDR2 FQNEAQ. Trimming removed 2 bases at V and 2 bases at J, with 4 bases between. CDR3 nucleotide sequence: TGTGCCAGCAGCTTAACGGCTGGGGCCAACGTCCTGACTTTC. This translates into CASSLTAGANVLTF.

The chain is built from TRBV5-5 and TRBJ1-2; TRBD1 agrees at 7 bases. V dropped 1 base and J dropped 2; count of bases not matched to a gene: 5. Germline values: CDR1 SGHKS, CDR2 YYEKEE (reference sequence). The CDR3 is 15 amino acids. The CDR3 region has the DNA TGTGCCAGCAGCTTGCCGGGACAGCTGAACTATGGCTACACCTTC. This gives the protein CASSLPGQLNYGYTF. Based on the CDR3 plus reference TRBV5-5 and TRBJ1-2, the full variable domain is DAGVTQSPTHLIKTRGQQVTLRCSPISGHKSVSWYQQVLGQGPQFIFQYYEKEERGRGNFPDRFSARQFPNYSSELNVNALLLGDSALYLCASSLPGQLNYGYTFGSGTRLTVV.

This clone appeared a few times. This chain uses TRBV9 with TRBJ2-5, with D maybe TRBD1 (5 bases). Per germline, CDR1 SGDLS and CDR2 YYNGEE. The CDR3 runs 15 residues. Trimming took off 2 bases at V and 5 bases at J, with 16 bases between the two ends. The CDR3 spells CASSVAGRDSETQYF. CDR3 bases: TGTGCCAGCAGCGTCGCCGGCAGGGATTCCGAGACCCAGTACTTC.

The genes are TRBV4-3 and TRBJ2-1; a weak D match, TRBD2 (6 bases). Trimming took off 4 bases at V and 3 bases at J, with 13 bases between the two ends. The germline gives CDR1 LGHNA, CDR2 YSLEER. CDR3 length: 15 residues. The CDR3 DNA follows: TGCGCCAGCAGCCCGGGGACTGCCCTCTACAATGAGCAGTTCTTC. Translating gives CASSPGTALYNEQFF.

The rearrangement joins TRBV5-1 to TRBJ1-1, with 10 bases matching TRBD1. CDR3 size: 16 residues. After removal of 4 bases from V and 3 bases from J, the junction contained 9 bases not matched to a gene. CDR1 is SGHRS, CDR2 YFSETQ, per germline. CDR3 sequence: CASSRPGQGSYTEAFF. CDR3 nucleotides: TGCGCCAGCAGCCGCCCGGGACAGGGGTCCTACACTGAAGCTTTCTTT.

V usage is TRBV5-4 and J usage is TRBJ2-1, with 10 bases fitting TRBD1. After removal of 0 bases from V and 6 bases from J, the junction contained 6 bases not matched to a gene. Per germline, CDR1 SGHNT and CDR2 YYREEE (reference sequence). This CDR3 comprises 16 residues. The CDR3 DNA follows: TGTGCCAGCAGCTTGGATCTCGGGACAGGGGTCAATGAGCAGTTCTTC. Protein: CASSLDLGTGVNEQFF.

J is TRBJ2-2 and V is TRBV29-1; the match to TRBD2 covers 8 bases. V was clipped by 7 bases and J by 6 bases; unmatched bases: 7. The CDR3 has 13 residues. The V gene's germline CDR1 is SQVTM and CDR2 ANQGSEA. The CDR3 reads CSASGGVAGELFF. CDR3 nucleotide sequence: TGCAGCGCCTCGGGGGGGGTGGCCGGGGAGCTGTTTTTT.

This chain joins TRBV11-2 and TRBJ2-6, with D perhaps TRBD1 (6 bases). Trimming removed 5 bases at V and 4 bases at J, with 15 bases between. The CDR3 is 16 residues long. CDR1 and CDR2 (germline): SGHAT, FQNNGV. This chain's CDR3 is CASSDRTGSGANVLTF. CDR3 nucleotides: TGTGCCAGCAGCGATAGAACAGGGTCCGGGGCCAACGTCCTGACTTTC.

The chain uses TRBV6-6 and TRBJ1-3, with D unclear. V lost 5 bases to trimming and J lost 4 bases, with 18 bases between them. The CDR3 loop spans 16 amino acids. The germline V gene encodes CDR1 MNHNY and CDR2 SVGAGI (reference sequence). The DNA of the CDR3 is TGTGCCAGCAGTCCTCGGGCCCACCGAGGGGGAAACACCATATATTTT. Translation: CASSPRAHRGGNTIYF.

Only a few counts were recorded for this clone. The rearrangement uses TRBV6-5 and TRBJ1-5; 10 bases line up with TRBD1. V lost 6 bases and J lost 7; bases outside the gene matches: 9. The germline V gene has CDR1 MNHEY and CDR2 SVGAGI. CDR3 length: 15 amino acids. The CDR3 DNA follows: TGTGCCAGCAGCAGGGACAGGGGATCTTGGCAGCCCCAGCATTTT. Encoded protein: CASSRDRGSWQPQHF.

The rearrangement joins TRBV5-1 to TRBJ2-5, with TRBD2 identical over 8 bases. The CDR3 has 14 amino acids. V shed 1 base, J shed 6 bases, and the junction held 5 bases outside the gene matches. Germline V lookup: CDR1 SGHRS, CDR2 YFSETQ. The CDR3 here is CASSLTSGKKTQYF. In nucleotides, the CDR3 is TGCGCCAGCAGCTTGACTAGCGGCAAGAAGACCCAGTACTTC.

The rearrangement uses TRBV19 and TRBJ2-7; the match to TRBD2 covers 11 bases. Trimming removed 3 bases from V and 5 bases from J; junction bases left unmatched: 6. Germline loops: CDR1 LNHDA, CDR2 SQIVND (reference sequence). This CDR3 has 15 amino acids. CDR3 loop: CASSMSSGRLNEQYF. The CDR3 DNA reads TGTGCCAGTAGTATGTCTAGCGGGAGGTTAAACGAGCAGTACTTC.

V gene TRBV27 combines with J gene TRBJ2-1; 15 bases are shared with TRBD2. The CDR3 runs 19 residues. J lost 8 bases, V lost 5 bases, and 16 bases had no gene match. Germline V CDR1 and CDR2: MNHEY, SMNVEV (reference sequence). The CDR3 region has the DNA TGTGCCAGCAGTCTTTCTTCGGGACTAGCGGGAGGAACCGAGGATGAGCAGTTCTTC. Residues: CASSLSSGLAGGTEDEQFF.

The J gene is TRBJ2-1, the V gene TRBV7-2, with D possibly being TRBD2 (6 bases). V was pared by 1 base and J by 3 bases, with 10 bases between. The CDR3 consists of 15 residues. Germline assignment: CDR1 SGHTA and CDR2 FQGNSA. CDR3 bases: TGTGCCAGCAGCTTAGGCGGGGCCAACTACAATGAGCAGTTCTTC. As protein: CASSLGGANYNEQFF.

The V call is TRBV7-9, the J call TRBJ2-2; the D gene is possibly TRBD1 (5 bases). Germline CDR1 SEHNR, CDR2 FQNEAQ (reference sequence). Deletions cut 4 bases from V and 4 bases from J, with 13 bases between. The CDR3 contains 15 residues. CDR3 bases: TGTGCCAGCAGCTGGAGAGGTGGGGCCACCGGGGAGCTGTTTTTT. Protein product: CASSWRGGATGELFF.

The CDR3 DNA reads TGTGCCAGCAGCAAAGACAGGGCGTCTAATGAAAAACTGTTTTTT. This gives the protein CASSKDRASNEKLFF. This sequence joins TRBV6-5 and TRBJ1-4; 7 nucleotides match TRBD1. Germline trimming cut 6 bases from V and 3 bases from J; bases unmatched to any gene: 7. Germline CDR1 MNHEY, CDR2 SVGAGI. The CDR3 runs 15 residues.

This clone was observed a handful of times. The chain is built from TRBV5-1 and TRBJ1-3; the D is unclear. V lost 3 bases and J lost 0, with 7 bases in between. The CDR3 consists of 14 residues. In germline, CDR1 is SGHRS, CDR2 YFSETQ. CDR3 region: CASSSQLSGNTIYF. Here the CDR3 DNA reads TGCGCCAGCAGCTCTCAACTCTCTGGAAACACCATATATTTT.

This chain uses TRBV27 with TRBJ2-1; 10 bases align to TRBD2. The V gene's germline CDR1 is MNHEY and CDR2 SMNVEV (reference sequence). The trim removed 7 bases at V and 6 bases at J, leaving 15 bases unmatched. The CDR3 sequence is 17 residues long. The CDR3 here is CASNLRTGLALPNEQFF. The CDR3 region has the DNA TGTGCCAGCAATCTCCGGACGGGACTAGCGTTACCCAATGAGCAGTTCTTC.

The rearrangement links TRBV4-1 to TRBJ2-7, with TRBD2 matching over 9 bases. V lost 2 bases and J lost 0; bases outside the gene matches: 2. The CDR3 extends over 15 amino acids. Germline-derived CDR1 and CDR2 are MGHRA and YSYEKL. The CDR3 coding sequence is TGCGCCAGCAGCCAAATTAGCGGGAGCTCCTACGAGCAGTACTTC. Translated: CASSQISGSSYEQYF.

This rearrangement joins TRBV11-2 to TRBJ2-5, with no clear D. Trimming removed 3 bases at V and 1 base at J, with 9 bases between. The germline gives CDR1 SGHAT, CDR2 FQNNGV. There are 14 residues in the CDR3. CDR3 residues: CASSFEPSQETQYF. CDR3 bases: TGTGCCAGCAGCTTCGAGCCTAGCCAAGAGACCCAGTACTTC.

The chain couples TRBV4-2 to TRBJ1-5; no clear D gene. The CDR3 is 15 amino acids. Trimming shortened V by 0 bases and J by 0 bases, and 6 bases separated the two germline ends. CDR1 is LGHNA and CDR2 is YNFKEQ in the germline V gene. Here the CDR3 reads CASSQEWSSNQPQHF. CDR3 DNA sequence: TGTGCCAGCAGCCAAGAATGGAGTAGCAATCAGCCCCAGCATTTT.

The gene calls are TRBV4-3 and TRBJ1-5; D might be TRBD1 (5 bases). V shed 0 bases and J shed 4 bases, with 10 bases lying between them. Germline V gene sequence: CDR1 LGHNA, CDR2 YSLEER. CDR3 length equals 15 residues. Here the CDR3 reads CASSQEWGLNQPQHF. In DNA, the CDR3 is TGCGCCAGCAGCCAAGAGTGGGGCTTAAATCAGCCCCAGCATTTT.

The J gene is TRBJ1-5, the V gene TRBV10-3; TRBD1 might be the D (5 bases). Per germline, CDR1 ENHRY and CDR2 SYGVKD. With 6 bases removed from V and 2 bases from J, the gap between germline ends came to 14 bases. The CDR3 spans 15 residues. The CDR3 bases are TGTGCCATCAGCGCGGGCGGGGACGGCAATCAGCCCCAGCATTTT. Encoded protein: CAISAGGDGNQPQHF.

This clone was seen only a few times. V gene TRBV7-6 combines with J gene TRBJ2-7, with D possibly being TRBD2 (5 bases). The CDR3 runs to 14 residues. V lost 1 base to trimming and J lost 4 bases, with 11 bases between them. CDR1 is SGHVS, CDR2 FNYEAQ, per germline. CDR3 nucleotides: TGTGCCAGCAGCTTAGGTGTGGGCGGGTACGAGCAGTACTTC. Translated, it gives CASSLGVGGYEQYF.